The subject of this entry is one TCR beta chain. What it binds is unknown. CDR3 length: 15 amino acids. Trimming took 4 bases from V and 6 from J, leaving 19 bases between them. Germline loops: CDR1 SGHRS, CDR2 YFSETQ. This record belongs to a study of human T cells and chemical hapten exposure. Across the study: Recorded diagnoses among the mostly female patients were alopecia areata, totalis or universalis.

One entry per CDR3 protein results from TCRdb running MiXCR on the RACE reads. The sample holds around 180,000 distinct CDR3 sequences, more than 25% seen once. Time point specified: pre-sensitization, week 0. As to treatment: therapeutic diphenylcyclopropenone sensitization with weekly scalp DPC. Study-wide results and caveats: PT1 expanded TCR numbers rose with patch test score.

The chain uses TRBV5-1 and TRBJ2-5; D may correspond to TRBD1 or TRBD2 (5 bases each). This clonotype was obtained from a woman in her thirties with alopecia areata. Some clones in this sample may be carry-over from other donors' samples. Sequences were derived from whole blood, sampled in connection with sensitization to the hapten diphenylcyclopropenone (DPC). The CDR3 region has the DNA TGCGCCAGCAGCGATCGGGGCTCTACGAGGCAGACCCAGTACTTC. It codes for CASSDRGSTRQTQYF.